A single T cell receptor beta chain is shown here with its context. This entry comes from a study of OX40 agonist ivuxolimab in advanced cancers. Across the whole study: Males comprised roughly four fifths of the group, whose mean age was approximately 62 years (range about 20 to 79).

This CDR3 has 14 residues. V was cut by 4 bases and J by 3 bases, with 12 bases left in between. The germline gives CDR1 MNHGY, CDR2 SVAAGI. Sequenced by immunoSEQ multiplex PCR; TCRdb stores in-frame clones only, minus some. The sample lists 65,000 to 95,000 clones, roughly 84% seen once, with over 3% in the top ten. Sequencing was performed on CD4+ or CD8+ T cells sorted from blood, taken in a trial of the OX40 agonist ivuxolimab. This TCR came from an adult with an advanced solid tumor such as melanoma, head and neck, liver or kidney cancer. The chain combines TRBV6-9 with TRBJ2-5, with D perhaps assigned TRBD1 or TRBD2 (5 bases each). The CDR3 DNA reads as TGTGCCAGCAGTTCCCTGGGACGCGAAGAGACCCAGTACTTC. This encodes CASSSLGREETQYF.